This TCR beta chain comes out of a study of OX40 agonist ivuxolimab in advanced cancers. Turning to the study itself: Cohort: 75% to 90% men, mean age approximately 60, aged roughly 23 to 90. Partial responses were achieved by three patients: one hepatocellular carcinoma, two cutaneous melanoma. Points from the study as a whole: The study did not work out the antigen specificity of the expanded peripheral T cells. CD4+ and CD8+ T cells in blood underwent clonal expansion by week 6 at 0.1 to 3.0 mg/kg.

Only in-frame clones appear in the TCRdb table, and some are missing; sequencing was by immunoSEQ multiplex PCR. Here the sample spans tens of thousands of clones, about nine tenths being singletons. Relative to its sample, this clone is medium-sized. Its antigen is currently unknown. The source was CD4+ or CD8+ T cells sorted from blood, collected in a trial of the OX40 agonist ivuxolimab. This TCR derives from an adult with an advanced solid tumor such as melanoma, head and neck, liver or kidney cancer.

CDR3 sequence: CASSWDYNEQFF. CDR3 DNA: TGCGCCAGCAGCTGGGACTACAATGAGCAGTTCTTC. This rearrangement joins TRBV5-1 to TRBJ2-1, with unresolved D. Germline V lookup: CDR1 SGHRS, CDR2 YFSETQ. V lost 3 bases, J lost 3 bases, and 4 bases lay in between. CDR3 size: 12 residues.